One and the same sample provided the 6 T cell receptor beta chains below, sequenced in a study of CD8 T cells in Susac syndrome. The RNA input was roughly 0.45 to 1 ug, and it was reverse transcribed with random hexamers. TCRdb reprocessed the immunoSEQ multiplex PCR reads via MiXCR and lists one record per CDR3 protein. Of approximately 100,000 distinct CDR3 sequences listed, under 95% are singletons. The sample comprised CD8+ T cells from PBMCs. The receptors were gathered from a human donor in good health.

J is TRBJ1-2 and V is TRBV19; D is undetermined. Germline V gene sequence: CDR1 LNHDA, CDR2 SQIVND (reference sequence). Between the trimmed V and J ends, which lost 7 bases and 8 bases, there was a span of 5 bases. The CDR3 covers 9 residues. Here the CDR3 reads CASIGGYTF. CDR3 sequence (DNA): TGTGCCAGTATCGGGGGCTACACCTTC. Filled out from reference TRBV19 and TRBJ1-2, the complete variable domain reads DGGITQSPKYLFRKEGQNVTLSCEQNLNHDAMYWYRQDPGQGLRLIYYSQIVNDFQKGDIAEGYSVSREKKESFPLTVTSAQKNPTAFYLCASIGGYTFGSGTRLTVV.

The rearrangement joins TRBV29-1 to TRBJ1-3; D is uncertain. V lost 0 bases to trimming and J lost 2 bases, with 11 bases between them. This CDR3 is built from 15 residues. Germline-derived CDR1 and CDR2 are SQVTM and ANQGSEA. Here the CDR3 reads CSVEDPGSPGNTIYF. The CDR3 DNA is TGCAGCGTTGAAGATCCCGGGTCTCCTGGAAACACCATATATTTT.

The rearrangement uses TRBV24-1 and TRBJ2-4; 7 positions agree with TRBD2. CDR1 KGHDR and CDR2 SFDVKD come from the germline V gene. The J segment lost 13 bases and the V segment lost 4 bases, leaving 12 bases of the junction unmatched. CDR3 length: 14 amino acids. CDR3 in amino acids: CATSDPFSVGGQYF. The DNA for the CDR3 is TGTGCCACCAGTGACCCGTTCTCAGTCGGGGGGCAGTACTTC.

The chain uses TRBV25-1 and TRBJ1-1; D gene ambiguous. The CDR3 consists of 12 residues. Germline assignment: CDR1 MGHDK and CDR2 SYGVNS. V lost 3 bases, J lost 10 bases, and 12 bases lay in between. The chain's CDR3 is CASSEGWRSAFF. The CDR3 DNA follows: TGTGCCAGCAGTGAGGGGTGGAGATCAGCTTTCTTT.

The J gene is TRBJ1-2, the V gene TRBV7-2; unclear D gene. V was pared by 5 bases and J by 1 base, with 11 bases between. CDR1 and CDR2 from the germline V gene are SGHTA and FQGNSA. The CDR3 totals 14 residues. In nucleotides, the CDR3 is TGTGCCAGCAGCACCCAACCCCTTAACTATGGCTACACCTTC. Encoded protein: CASSTQPLNYGYTF.

The chain recombines TRBV5-6 with TRBJ1-1; 9 bases fit TRBD1. This CDR3 comprises 14 residues. J lost 2 bases, V lost 6 bases, and 5 bases had no gene match. Germline lookup yields CDR1 SGHDT and CDR2 YYEEEE. CDR3 amino acids: CASTQTGGNTEAFF. Written as DNA, the CDR3 is TGTGCCAGCACCCAGACAGGGGGTAACACTGAAGCTTTCTTT.